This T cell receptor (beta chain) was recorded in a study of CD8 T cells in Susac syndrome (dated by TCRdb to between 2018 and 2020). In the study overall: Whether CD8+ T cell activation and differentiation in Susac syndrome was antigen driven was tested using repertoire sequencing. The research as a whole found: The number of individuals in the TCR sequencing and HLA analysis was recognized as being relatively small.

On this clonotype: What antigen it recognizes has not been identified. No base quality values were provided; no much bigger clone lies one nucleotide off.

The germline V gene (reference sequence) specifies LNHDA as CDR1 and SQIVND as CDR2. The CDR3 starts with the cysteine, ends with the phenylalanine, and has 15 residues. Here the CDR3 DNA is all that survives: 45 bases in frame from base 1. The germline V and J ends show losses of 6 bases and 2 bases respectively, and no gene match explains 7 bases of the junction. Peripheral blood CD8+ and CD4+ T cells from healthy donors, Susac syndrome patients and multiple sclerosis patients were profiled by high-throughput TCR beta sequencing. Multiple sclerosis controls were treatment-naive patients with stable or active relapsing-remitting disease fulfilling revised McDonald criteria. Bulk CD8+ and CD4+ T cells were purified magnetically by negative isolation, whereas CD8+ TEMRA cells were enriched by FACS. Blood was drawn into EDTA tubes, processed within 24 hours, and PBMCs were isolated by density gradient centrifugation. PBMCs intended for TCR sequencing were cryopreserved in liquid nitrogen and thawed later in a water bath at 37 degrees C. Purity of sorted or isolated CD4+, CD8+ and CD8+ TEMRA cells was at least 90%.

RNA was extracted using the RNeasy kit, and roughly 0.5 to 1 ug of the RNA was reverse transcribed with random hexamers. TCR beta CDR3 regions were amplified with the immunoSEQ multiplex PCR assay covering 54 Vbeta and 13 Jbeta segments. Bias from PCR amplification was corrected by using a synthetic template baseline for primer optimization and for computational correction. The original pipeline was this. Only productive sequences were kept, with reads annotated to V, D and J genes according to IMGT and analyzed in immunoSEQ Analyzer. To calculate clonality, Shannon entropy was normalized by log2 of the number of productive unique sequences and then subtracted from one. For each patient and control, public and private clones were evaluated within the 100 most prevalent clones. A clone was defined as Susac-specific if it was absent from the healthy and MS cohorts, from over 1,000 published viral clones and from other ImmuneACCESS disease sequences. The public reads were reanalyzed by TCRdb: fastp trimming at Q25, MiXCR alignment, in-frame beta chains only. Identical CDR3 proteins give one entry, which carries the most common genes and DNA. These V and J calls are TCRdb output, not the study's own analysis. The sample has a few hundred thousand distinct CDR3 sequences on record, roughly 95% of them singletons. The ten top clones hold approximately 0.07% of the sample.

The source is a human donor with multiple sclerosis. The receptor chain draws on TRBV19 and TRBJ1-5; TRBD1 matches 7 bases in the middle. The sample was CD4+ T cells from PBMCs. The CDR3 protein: CASSDRVVGNQPQHF. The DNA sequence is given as TGTGCCAGTAGCGACAGGGTAGTCGGCAATCAGCCCCAGCATTTT.